This T cell receptor (beta chain) stems from a study of blood T cell repertoires in COVID-19. Sequenced by immunoSEQ multiplex PCR; TCRdb stores in-frame clones only, minus some. The data hold some 91,000 clones, with about 80% observed a single time. V trimming: 2 bases; J trimming: 7 bases; junction bases outside the gene matches: 2. Germline V gene sequence: CDR1 SGHDN, CDR2 FVKESK. The CDR3 totals 15 residues. This clone was detected once. The TCR comes from a man in his 70s with acute or convalescent COVID-19. Material: peripheral blood. The chain couples TRBV14 to TRBJ1-6; 10 bases line up with TRBD1. CDR3 sequence: CASSQKTGGNSPLHF. CDR3 coding DNA: TGTGCCAGCAGCCAAAAGACAGGGGGCAATTCACCCCTCCACTTT.